The 20 T cell receptor beta chains given below trace back to one sample, sequenced in a study of blood T cell repertoires in COVID-19. The assay was immunoSEQ multiplex PCR, and TCRdb's table has in-frame clones only and misses some. This repertoire shows about 210,000 clones, around 86% found once; its top ten account for 20% to 25%. What was sequenced was PBMCs or T cells enriched from blood (not recorded which). The receptors shown here come from a woman aged 40 to 50 in a cohort exposed to, infected with or recovered from COVID-19 (not recorded which).

The V call is TRBV29-1, the J call TRBJ1-1, with a weak D call TRBD1 (6 bases). The germline V and J ends were trimmed by 5 bases and 4 bases, with 23 bases remaining between them. CDR3 length: 16 amino acids. Looked up from germline, CDR1 is SQVTM and CDR2 is ANQGSEA. CDR3 protein: CSVRTGGRGASTEAFF. Written as DNA, the CDR3 is TGCAGCGTTCGCACGGGGGGCAGGGGCGCTTCCACTGAAGCTTTCTTT.

J is TRBJ2-3 and V is TRBV19; 7 nucleotides agree with TRBD1. J gave up 6 bases and V 1 base, and 4 bases lay outside the gene matches. This CDR3 contains 14 residues. Per the germline V gene, CDR1 is LNHDA and CDR2 is SQIVND (reference sequence). The CDR3 DNA is TGTGCCAGTAGTATAGGGCCGACAGGGGATACGCAGTATTTT. Translation: CASSIGPTGDTQYF.

This clone occurred a few times. The V call is TRBV7-9, the J call TRBJ2-7; D unresolved. V shed 1 base and J shed 3 bases, with 13 bases lying between them. The CDR3 is made up of 15 amino acids. Germline values: CDR1 SEHNR, CDR2 FQNEAQ (reference sequence). CDR3 nucleotide sequence: TGTGCCAGCAGCTTAGGGCGCGGCCCGGGCTACGAGCAGTACTTC. Translating gives CASSLGRGPGYEQYF.

V usage is TRBV19 and J usage is TRBJ1-1; 8 nucleotides line up with TRBD1. The CDR3 is 15 residues long. V gave up 2 bases and J gave up 0 bases; unmatched junction bases: 2. Looked up from germline, CDR1 is LNHDA and CDR2 is SQIVND (reference sequence). CDR3 nucleotides: TGTGCCAGTAGTATAATGGACAGGGTGAACACTGAAGCTTTCTTT. It is translated as CASSIMDRVNTEAFF.

Only one count was recorded for this clone. Distinct nucleotide sequences in the sample also encode this CDR3. This chain uses TRBV24-1 with TRBJ2-5; weak D call: TRBD2 (7 bases). V lost 0 bases and J lost 4, with 11 bases in between. The CDR3 totals 15 residues. Germline V gene sequence: CDR1 KGHDR, CDR2 SFDVKD. The DNA for the CDR3 is TGTGCCACCAGTGATTTGAGGGGGGGCGGAGAGACCCAGTACTTC. Protein: CATSDLRGGGETQYF.

This chain links TRBV9 with TRBJ1-4, with D possibly being TRBD1 (6 bases). The germline V gene encodes CDR1 SGDLS and CDR2 YYNGEE. With 4 bases removed from V and 8 bases from J, the gap between germline ends came to 12 bases. This CDR3 has 13 residues. The CDR3 here is CASSRTADEKLFF. The CDR3 region has the DNA TGTGCCAGCAGCCGGACAGCGGACGAAAAACTGTTTTTT.

The chain links TRBV6-6 to TRBJ2-3, with 7 bases lining up with TRBD1. There are 18 residues in the CDR3. After removal of 5 bases from V and 2 bases from J, the junction contained 16 bases not matched to a gene. Germline V gene lookup returns CDR1 MNHNY and CDR2 SVGAGI (reference sequence). CDR3 amino acids: CASSLDRVLVPITDTQYF. CDR3 coding DNA: TGTGCCAGCAGTCTCGACAGGGTTCTAGTTCCAATCACAGATACGCAGTATTTT.

The rearrangement links TRBV15 to TRBJ1-2; D is ambiguous. V was cut by 3 bases and J by 2 bases, with 13 bases left in between. Germline V gives CDR1 LNHNV, CDR2 YYDKDF (reference sequence). The CDR3 has 15 amino acids. The CDR3 DNA sequence: TGTGCCACCAGCAGCCCCCCCGGAGACAACTATGGCTACACCTTC. Its protein product is CATSSPPGDNYGYTF.

This chain links TRBV9 with TRBJ2-3; no definite D call. The length of the CDR3 is 18 residues. In germline, CDR1 is SGDLS, CDR2 YYNGEE. V was cut by 0 bases and J by 5 bases, with 22 bases left in between. The CDR3 DNA follows: TGTGCCAGCAGCGTAGAGAACAGAAGCTCCCTACCCGGAGATACGCAGTATTTT. As protein: CASSVENRSSLPGDTQYF. Together with reference TRBV9 and TRBJ2-3, the CDR3 gives the full variable domain: DSGVTQTPKHLITATGQRVTLRCSPRSGDLSVYWYQQSLDQGLQFLIQYYNGEERAKGNILERFSAQQFPDLHSELNLSSLELGDSALYFCASSVENRSSLPGDTQYFGPGTRLTVL.

The chain uses TRBV7-2 and TRBJ2-7; 12 positions agree with TRBD1. Looked up from germline, CDR1 is SGHTA and CDR2 is FQGNSA. The CDR3 has 16 residues. The trim removed 1 base at V and 4 bases at J, leaving 5 bases unmatched. The CDR3 region is CASSLEGGQGAYEQYF. The CDR3 nucleotides read TGTGCCAGCAGCTTAGAGGGGGGACAGGGGGCATACGAGCAGTACTTC.

This clone was counted once. This rearrangement joins TRBV27 to TRBJ2-1; D perhaps matches TRBD2 (5 bases). From germline, CDR1 is MNHEY and CDR2 SMNVEV (reference sequence). Trimming shortened V by 5 bases and J by 3 bases, and 5 bases separated the two germline ends. The CDR3 spans 12 residues. The CDR3 DNA reads as TGTGCCAGCAGTGGGAGCTACAATGAGCAGTTCTTC. As protein: CASSGSYNEQFF.

This chain connects TRBV27 to TRBJ1-2, with D possibly TRBD1 on 6 matching bases. The CDR3 covers 14 residues. The germline gives CDR1 MNHEY, CDR2 SMNVEV (reference sequence). V gave up 7 bases and J gave up 6 bases, with 18 bases separating them. The CDR3 spells CASTSQAGADGYTF. The CDR3 bases are TGTGCCAGCACCTCACAGGCAGGGGCAGATGGCTACACCTTC.

The CDR3 sequence: CASSLRGRGYEQYF. CDR3 nucleotides: TGTGCCAGCAGTTTAAGGGGGAGGGGCTACGAGCAGTACTTC. The rearrangement uses TRBV6-5 and TRBJ2-7, with a tentative D call TRBD2 (7 bases). Trimming shortened V by 4 bases and J by 3 bases, and 13 bases separated the two germline ends. Germline assignment: CDR1 MNHEY and CDR2 SVGAGI. CDR3 length: 14 residues.

The chain couples TRBV7-6 to TRBJ1-6; weak D call: TRBD1 (5 bases). CDR3 size: 18 residues. V lost 4 bases and J lost 10, with 26 bases in between. The germline V gene encodes CDR1 SGHVS and CDR2 FNYEAQ. This CDR3 is CASSSTTREGRGSSPLHF. CDR3 sequence (DNA): TGTGCCAGCAGCTCCACCACGCGCGAGGGGAGGGGATCGTCACCCCTCCACTTT.

The V gene is TRBV5-1, the J gene TRBJ2-5; 9 bases fit TRBD2. The CDR3 runs 15 residues. With V trimmed by 7 bases and J by 1 base, 8 bases remained unmatched. Germline CDR1 reads SGHRS; CDR2 reads YFSETQ. CDR3 loop: CASAESSGSQETQYF. In nucleotides, the CDR3 is TGCGCCAGCGCTGAGAGTAGCGGGAGCCAAGAGACCCAGTACTTC. Complete variable domain (other parts from reference TRBV5-1 and TRBJ2-5): KAGVTQTPRYLIKTRGQQVTLSCSPISGHRSVSWYQQTPGQGLQFLFEYFSETQRNKGNFPGRFSGRQFSNSRSEMNVSTLELGDSALYLCASAESSGSQETQYFGPGTRLLVL.

The gene calls are TRBV7-8 and TRBJ1-1; possible D gene TRBD1, 6 bases. The CDR3 has 13 residues. Germline assignment: CDR1 SGHVS and CDR2 FQNEAQ. Trimming shortened V by 6 bases and J by 0 bases, and 8 bases separated the two germline ends. CDR3 coding DNA: TGTGCCAGCAGGGCAGGGGTGAACACTGAAGCTTTCTTT. Its translation: CASRAGVNTEAFF.

V is TRBV4-3 and J is TRBJ2-1; TRBD2 agrees at 14 bases. V lost 1 base and J lost 1; bases outside the gene matches: 0. Looked up from germline, CDR1 is LGHNA and CDR2 is YSLEER. The CDR3 is 17 residues long. The CDR3 here is CASSQGLAGGSYNEQFF. Here the CDR3 DNA reads TGCGCCAGCAGCCAAGGACTAGCGGGAGGGTCCTACAATGAGCAGTTCTTC.

The chain uses TRBV19 and TRBJ1-1; no clear D gene. This CDR3 contains 13 residues. Per germline, CDR1 LNHDA and CDR2 SQIVND (reference sequence). V lost 9 bases and J lost 0, with 11 bases in between. CDR3: CASRLTVNTEAFF. CDR3 coding DNA: TGTGCCAGCAGACTGACGGTGAACACTGAAGCTTTCTTT.

The chain has TRBV7-8 and TRBJ2-3, with 11 nucleotides matching TRBD2. Trimming at V came to 5 bases and at J to 1 base, leaving 8 bases not matched to a gene. CDR3 size: 17 residues. The germline CDR1 and CDR2 sequences are SGHVS and FQNEAQ. The CDR3 nucleotides are TGTGCCAGCAGCCTTAAGGGTAGCGGGGGGGGCACAGATACGCAGTATTTT. Translation: CASSLKGSGGGTDTQYF.

The CDR3 bases are TGTGCCAGCAGCCAAGAACGGGGGACTGAAGCTTTCTTT. This gives the protein CASSQERGTEAFF. The genes are TRBV14 and TRBJ1-1, with D possibly being TRBD1 (5 bases). V was pared by 0 bases and J by 5 bases, with 7 bases between. From germline, CDR1 is SGHDN and CDR2 FVKESK. This CDR3 is built from 13 residues.